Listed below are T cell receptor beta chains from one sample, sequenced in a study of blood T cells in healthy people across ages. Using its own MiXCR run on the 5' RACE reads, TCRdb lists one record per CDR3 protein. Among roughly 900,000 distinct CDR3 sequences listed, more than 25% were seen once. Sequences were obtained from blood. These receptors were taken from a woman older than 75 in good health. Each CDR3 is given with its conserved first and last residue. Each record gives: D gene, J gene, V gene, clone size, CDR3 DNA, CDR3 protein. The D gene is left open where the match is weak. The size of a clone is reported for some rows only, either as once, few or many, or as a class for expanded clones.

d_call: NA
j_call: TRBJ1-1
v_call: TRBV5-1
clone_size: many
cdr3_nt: TGCGCCAGCAGCTTACAAGGCCTCGACACTGAAGCTTTCTTT
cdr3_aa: CASSLQGLDTEAFF

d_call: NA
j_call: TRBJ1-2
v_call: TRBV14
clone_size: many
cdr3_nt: TGTGCCAGCAGCGGCAGGGAATGGAACTATGGCTACACCTTC
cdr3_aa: CASSGREWNYGYTF

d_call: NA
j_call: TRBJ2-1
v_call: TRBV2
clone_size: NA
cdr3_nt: TGTGCCGACAGTGAGACACCCTACTCCTACAATGAGCAGTTCTTC
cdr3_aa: CADSETPYSYNEQFF

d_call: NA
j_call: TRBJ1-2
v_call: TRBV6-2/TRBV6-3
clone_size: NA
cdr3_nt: TGTGCCAGCAGACACCAAGCCGGGACCGATTATGGCTACACCTTC
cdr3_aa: CASRHQAGTDYGYTF

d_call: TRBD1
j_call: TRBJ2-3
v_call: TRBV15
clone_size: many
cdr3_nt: TGTGCCACCAGCAGAGGATCGGGACAGGGGGGAGATACGCAGTATTTT
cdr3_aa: CATSRGSGQGGDTQYF

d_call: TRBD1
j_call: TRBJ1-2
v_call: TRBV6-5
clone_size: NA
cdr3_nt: TGTGCCGGCAGAGTTCCGGGACAGGGGGCCGATGGCTACACCTTC
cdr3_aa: CAGRVPGQGADGYTF

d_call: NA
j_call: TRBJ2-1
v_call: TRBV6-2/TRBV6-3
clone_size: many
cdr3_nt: TGTGCCAGCAGCCCCGGAACAGAGAGCTCCTACAATGAGCAGTTCTTC
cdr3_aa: CASSPGTESSYNEQFF

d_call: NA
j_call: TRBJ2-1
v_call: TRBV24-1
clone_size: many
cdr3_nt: TGTGCCACCAGTGGCGCGGCGAGCTCCTACAATGAGCAGTTCTTC
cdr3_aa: CATSGAASSYNEQFF

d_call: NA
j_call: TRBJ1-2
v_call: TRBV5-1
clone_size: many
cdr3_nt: TGCGCCAGCAGCTTGACCTCATCCTATGGCTACACCTTC
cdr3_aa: CASSLTSSYGYTF

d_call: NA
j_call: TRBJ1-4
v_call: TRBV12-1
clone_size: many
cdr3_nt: TGTGCCAGCAGCCCGACAGGGAGGCGGGAAAAACTGTTTTTT
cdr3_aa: CASSPTGRREKLFF

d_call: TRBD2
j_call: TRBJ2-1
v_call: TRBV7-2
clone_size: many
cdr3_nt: TGTGCCAGCAGCTTAGAGGCACTAGCGGGGTGGGATGATGAGCAGTTCTTC
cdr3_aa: CASSLEALAGWDDEQFF